The rows below give T cell receptor beta chains drawn from one sample of a study of cytomegalovirus exposure and HLA in healthy donors. The protocol was immunoSEQ multiplex PCR, while the TCRdb copy is restricted to in-frame clones and leaves out a portion. The top ten clones hold approximately 6.3% of a sample with roughly 140,000 clones, approximately 82% of them seen once. Sequenced: PBMCs. The source of these receptors is a woman aged 45-60 years in good health and CMV-seropositive. The CDR3 runs from the conserved cysteine through the conserved F or W. D genes are given only for firm matches. Clone size is given for some rows only: seen once, a few or many times, or a class if the clone is expanded.

once	.	TRBV2	TRBJ2-7	12	CASSERGIEQYF	TGTGCCAGCAGTGAACGGGGGATCGAGCAGTACTTC
.	TRBD1	TRBV2	TRBJ1-4	14	CASSSDRLNEKLFF	TGTGCCAGCAGTTCGGACAGGCTCAATGAAAAACTGTTTTTT
.	TRBD1	TRBV27	TRBJ2-7	14	CASSLTTGGGEQYF	TGTGCCAGCAGTTTAACAACAGGGGGCGGCGAGCAGTACTTC
.	TRBD1	TRBV6-6	TRBJ1-5	15	CASLRGDSSNQPQHF	TGTGCTTCCCTAAGGGGGGACAGCAGCAATCAGCCCCAGCATTTT
.	TRBD2	TRBV7-8	TRBJ2-5	19	CASSSYFSLAGGPGETQYF	TGTGCCAGCAGCTCCTATTTCTCACTAGCGGGGGGGCCAGGAGAGACCCAGTACTTC
.	TRBD2	TRBV27	TRBJ2-1	15	CASSDSGGASDEQFF	TGTGCCAGCAGTGATAGCGGGGGGGCCTCTGATGAGCAGTTCTTC
.	TRBD2	TRBV4-3	TRBJ2-3	17	CASSQDRLAGGTDTQYF	TGCGCCAGCAGCCAAGATCGGCTAGCGGGGGGCACAGATACGCAGTATTTT
.	TRBD1	TRBV5-4	TRBJ2-1	17	CASSLGGTVPTYNEQFF	TGTGCCAGCAGCTTGGGGGGGACAGTACCTACCTACAATGAGCAGTTCTTC
.	.	TRBV29-1	TRBJ1-4	14	CSVATGFTNEKLFF	TGCAGCGTAGCTACAGGTTTTACTAATGAAAAACTGTTTTTT
.	.	TRBV10-3	TRBJ2-2	14	CAISPGENTGELFF	TGTGCCATCAGTCCCGGGGAAAACACCGGGGAGCTGTTTTTT
.	.	TRBV4-2	TRBJ2-5	20	CASSQAPLGAGGGDQETQYF	TGTGCCAGCAGCCAAGCCCCCTTAGGGGCCGGCGGAGGGGACCAAGAGACCCAGTACTTC
.	TRBD1	TRBV19	TRBJ2-7	15	CASKAGTGKTYEQYF	TGTGCCAGTAAGGCCGGGACAGGGAAAACCTACGAGCAGTACTTC
.	TRBD1	TRBV7-2	TRBJ2-3	16	CASSLVGQGRADTQYF	TGTGCCAGCAGCTTAGTCGGACAGGGGAGGGCAGATACGCAGTATTTT
.	TRBD1	TRBV2	TRBJ1-1	14	CASRVLTGDTEAFF	TGTGCCAGCAGGGTACTGACAGGGGACACTGAAGCTTTCTTT
.	.	TRBV27	TRBJ2-1	14	CASSLNRAYNEQFF	TGTGCCAGCAGTTTGAACAGGGCGTACAATGAGCAGTTCTTC
.	TRBD2	TRBV5-1	TRBJ2-2	16	CASSLGLAGLTGELFF	TGCGCCAGCAGCTTGGGGCTAGCGGGCCTCACCGGGGAGCTGTTTTTT
.	.	TRBV5-6	TRBJ2-2	15	CASSLTSRNTGELFF	TGTGCCAGCAGCTTGACTAGCAGGAACACCGGGGAGCTGTTTTTT
once	TRBD2	TRBV9	TRBJ2-2	16	CASSVGRGGGTGELFF	TGTGCCAGCAGCGTAGGGCGGGGGGGCGGAACCGGGGAGCTGTTTTTT
.	TRBD1	TRBV5-6	TRBJ2-5	15	CASSPPGQTWKTQYF	TGTGCCAGCAGCCCTCCGGGACAGACATGGAAGACCCAGTACTTC
.	TRBD1	TRBV6-1	TRBJ1-1	17	CASSESWDSPEGRAAFF	TGTGCCAGCAGTGAAAGCTGGGACAGCCCGGAAGGAAGAGCGGCTTTCTTT
once	.	TRBV9	TRBJ2-7	14	CASSVNPQNYEQYF	TGTGCCAGCAGCGTCAACCCCCAGAACTACGAGCAGTACTTC
.	.	TRBV4-2	TRBJ1-2	16	CASSQDSQVGSYGYTF	TGTGCCAGCAGCCAAGATTCCCAGGTTGGGAGCTATGGCTACACCTTC
.	.	TRBV7-9	TRBJ2-2	16	CASSLSGDGKNGELFF	TGTGCCAGCAGCTTATCCGGGGATGGGAAGAACGGGGAGCTGTTTTTT
few	.	TRBV6-1	TRBJ1-2	13	CASSTDSLYGYTF	TGTGCCAGCAGTACTGACAGCCTCTATGGCTACACCTTC
.	.	TRBV7-9	TRBJ2-2	16	CASSLARGAGTGELFF	TGTGCCAGCAGCTTAGCGCGGGGAGCGGGCACCGGGGAGCTGTTTTTT
.	TRBD1	TRBV18	TRBJ1-6	18	CASSLQETGGSNGSPLHF	TGTGCCAGCTCACTTCAAGAGACAGGGGGCTCGAATGGATCACCCCTCCACTTT
.	.	TRBV5-6	TRBJ1-4	13	CASSSRVHEKLFF	TGTGCCAGCAGCTCAAGAGTTCATGAAAAACTGTTTTTT
.	.	TRBV19	TRBJ1-4	15	CASSFSRGDREKLFF	TGTGCCAGTAGTTTTAGCAGGGGAGACCGTGAAAAACTGTTTTTT
.	TRBD2	TRBV7-9	TRBJ2-1	15	CASSLESGGNNEQFF	TGTGCCAGCAGCTTAGAGAGCGGGGGGAACAATGAGCAGTTCTTC
.	.	TRBV30	TRBJ1-2	11	CAWQTDFQHTF	TGTGCCTGGCAGACGGACTTCCAGCACACCTTC
.	.	TRBV2	TRBJ2-3	16	CASSDWASVITDTQYF	TGTGCCAGCAGTGATTGGGCTAGCGTGATCACAGATACGCAGTATTTT
.	.	TRBV27	TRBJ1-6	15	CASSLAGLGVSPLHF	TGTGCCAGCAGTTTAGCAGGACTAGGAGTTTCACCCCTCCACTTT
.	TRBD2	TRBV4-3	TRBJ2-3	17	CASSQAVAGVSTDTQYF	TGCGCCAGCAGCCAAGCGGTGGCGGGGGTTAGCACAGATACGCAGTATTTT
.	.	TRBV2	TRBJ2-1	14	CASSEVNGGNEQFF	TGTGCCAGCAGTGAAGTCAACGGGGGCAATGAGCAGTTCTTC
.	TRBD1	TRBV19	TRBJ2-1	15	CASSIEGTGMDEQFF	TGTGCCAGTAGTATAGAAGGGACAGGGATGGATGAGCAGTTCTTC
.	.	TRBV27	TRBJ1-6	16	CASSLWAGAKNSPLHF	TGTGCCAGCAGTTTATGGGCGGGGGCAAAAAATTCACCCCTCCACTTT
.	.	TRBV13	TRBJ2-3	15	CASSPRRDSTDTQYF	TGTGCCAGCAGCCCGAGGAGGGATTCCACAGATACGCAGTATTTT
.	TRBD1	TRBV27	TRBJ1-2	13	CASRPQGEYGYTF	TGTGCCAGCAGGCCGCAGGGGGAGTATGGCTACACCTTC
.	.	TRBV7-2	TRBJ2-1	15	CASSPSRAGAFEEFF	TGTGCCAGCAGCCCCTCCCGGGCGGGGGCCTTCGAAGAGTTCTTC
few	TRBD1	TRBV9	TRBJ1-2	14	CASSGLGTGKGYTF	TGTGCCAGCAGCGGCCTAGGGACAGGCAAAGGCTACACCTTC
.	.	TRBV10-3	TRBJ1-5	14	CATGGDVSNQPQHF	TGTGCCACGGGGGGGGACGTTAGCAATCAGCCCCAGCATTTT
once	.	TRBV2	TRBJ1-4	15	CASTERDAYNEKLFF	TGTGCCAGCACTGAGCGGGACGCTTATAATGAAAAACTGTTTTTT
.	TRBD1	TRBV18	TRBJ2-2	13	CASSPDRAGELFF	TGTGCCAGCTCACCCGACAGGGCCGGGGAGCTGTTTTTT
.	.	TRBV18	TRBJ1-1	13	CASSPDSNTEAFF	TGTGCCAGCTCACCAGACTCGAACACTGAAGCTTTCTTT
.	.	TRBV4-2	TRBJ1-1	14	CASSQDGPNTEAFF	TGTGCCAGCAGCCAAGATGGGCCGAACACTGAAGCTTTCTTT
.	.	TRBV7-2	TRBJ1-1	15	CASSFPPQGNGEAFF	TGTGCCAGCAGCTTCCCCCCCCAGGGTAACGGTGAAGCTTTCTTT
.	.	TRBV23-1	TRBJ2-1	15	CASSQSYRVGNEQFF	TGCGCCAGCAGTCAGTCCTACAGGGTCGGGAATGAGCAGTTCTTC
.	TRBD1	TRBV6-1	TRBJ1-2	15	CASSATGGADYGYTF	TGTGCCAGCAGTGCTACAGGGGGCGCAGACTATGGCTACACCTTC